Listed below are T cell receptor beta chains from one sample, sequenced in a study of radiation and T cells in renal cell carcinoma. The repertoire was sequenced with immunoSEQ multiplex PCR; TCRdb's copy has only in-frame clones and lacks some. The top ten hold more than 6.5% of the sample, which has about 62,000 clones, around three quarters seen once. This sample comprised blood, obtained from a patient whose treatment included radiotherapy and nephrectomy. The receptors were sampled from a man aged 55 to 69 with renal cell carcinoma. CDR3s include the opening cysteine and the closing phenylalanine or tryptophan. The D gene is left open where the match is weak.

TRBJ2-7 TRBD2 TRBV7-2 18 TGTGCCAGCAGCTTAGGTATCTTAGGCAGCGGGGGGTTCTACGAGCAGTACTTC CASSLGILGSGGFYEQYF
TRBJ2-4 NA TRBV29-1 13 TGCAGCGTGGTAGCACGGTGGAGAAACATTCAGTACTTC CSVVARWRNIQYF
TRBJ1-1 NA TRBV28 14 TGTGCCAGCAGTACGGCGGGTTGGAACACTGAAGCTTTCTTT CASSTAGWNTEAFF
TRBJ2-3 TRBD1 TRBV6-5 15 TGTGCCAGCAGTGTTGGGACAGGGGGCTGGGATACGCAGTATTTT CASSVGTGGWDTQYF
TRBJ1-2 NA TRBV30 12 TGTGCCTCCTTCGACAGGCTCTATGGCTACACCTTC CASFDRLYGYTF
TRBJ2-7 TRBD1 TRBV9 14 TGTGCCAGCAGCGCCAGGGACAGGTCCTACGAGCAGTACTTC CASSARDRSYEQYF
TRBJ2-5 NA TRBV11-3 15 TGTGCCAGCAGCTCAATTTACAGGGAACTGGTGACCCAGTACTTC CASSSIYRELVTQYF
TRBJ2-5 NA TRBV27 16 TGTGCCAGCACCCCGAAGGGGCAGAAAGAAAGAGAGACCCAGTACTTC CASTPKGQKERETQYF
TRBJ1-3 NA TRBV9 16 TGTGCCAGCAGCCCTAGGACAGAGGATATCGGAAACACCATATATTTT CASSPRTEDIGNTIYF
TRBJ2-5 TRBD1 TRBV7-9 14 TGTGCCAGCAGCCCCGGGACAGGGGAAGAGACCCAGTACTTC CASSPGTGEETQYF
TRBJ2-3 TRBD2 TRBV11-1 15 TGTGCCAGCAGCATCTGGACTAGCGGGAGCGATACGCAGTATTTT CASSIWTSGSDTQYF
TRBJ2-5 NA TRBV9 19 TGTGCCAGCAGCGTAGCTGGGGGGACGGGGTCGAGTTTCCAAGAGACCCAGTACTTC CASSVAGGTGSSFQETQYF